Below are 31 T cell receptor beta chains sequenced from a single sample in a study of T-cell reconstitution after alpha-beta-depleted transplantation in children (dated by TCRdb to between 2015 and 2016). The treatment or condition label on this specimen signifies: allogeneic hematopoietic cell transplantation with graft depleted of TCRalphabeta T cells and CD19 B cells. Libraries were made using PCR. Sequencing instrument: Illumina HiSeq 2500. TCR library preparation used molecular barcoding, with unique molecular identifiers applied to normalize quantification of the TCRbeta repertoire. TCRdb reprocessed the public reads (quality trimming at Q25 with fastp, clone calling with MiXCR) and kept in-frame beta chains. When rows share a CDR3 protein, they turn into one entry using the most common DNA and genes. This sample has approximately 240,000 distinct CDR3 sequences in its table, and 11% of those were observed once. 28% of the sample comes from the top ten.

Sequences were derived from PBMCs, sampled before TCRalphabeta/CD19-depleted stem cell transplant. The receptors were gathered from a child under three years old with acute myeloid leukemia, due to receive a stem cell transplant.

This clonotype was seen many times. This sequence joins TRBV20-1 and TRBJ2-7, with D perhaps assigned TRBD1 or TRBD2 (5 bases each). The CDR3 contains 12 residues. CDR1 is DFQATT and CDR2 is SNEGSKA in the germline V gene (reference sequence). Trimming pared 2 bases from V and 4 bases from J, leaving 9 bases between. The CDR3 DNA sequence: TGCAGTGCTAGAACCTGGGGGTACGAGCAGTACTTC. Residues: CSARTWGYEQYF.

The table lists this clonotype with a few counts. V gene TRBV2 combines with J gene TRBJ2-1; 8 positions match TRBD2. This CDR3 region has 15 residues. Per the germline V gene, CDR1 is SNHLY and CDR2 is FYNNEI. The trim removed 8 bases at V and 9 bases at J, leaving 15 bases unmatched. As DNA, the CDR3 is TGTGCCAGCGGGAAAGCGGGAGACCTGTCCAGTGAGCAGTTCTTC. It specifies CASGKAGDLSSEQFF.

The chain links TRBV4-2 to TRBJ2-1; perhaps TRBD2 as D (6 bases). Germline CDR1 reads LGHNA; CDR2 reads YNFKEQ. CDR3 length equals 15 residues. V dropped 1 base and J dropped 5 bases, with 12 bases sitting between them. CDR3: CASSQGPTRNNEQFF. The CDR3 DNA follows: TGTGCCAGCAGCCAAGGACCGACTAGAAACAATGAGCAGTTCTTC.

In its sample, this clonotype was seen many times. The V and J genes are TRBV19 and TRBJ1-5, with D possibly matching TRBD1 (6 bases). Germline V lookup: CDR1 LNHDA, CDR2 SQIVND (reference sequence). The CDR3 contains 17 residues. The V gene lost 6 bases and the J gene lost 0 bases, with 18 bases spanning the gap. The CDR3 spells CASSRTSDSYSNQPQHF. The CDR3 region has the DNA TGTGCCAGTAGCCGAACTTCGGACAGTTATAGCAATCAGCCCCAGCATTTT.

This clonotype was observed many times. The chain joins TRBV6-1 to TRBJ2-2, with D possibly being TRBD1 or TRBD2 (5 bases each). Trimming took 7 bases from V and 1 from J, leaving 7 bases between them. This CDR3 has 13 residues. The V gene's germline CDR1 is MNHNS and CDR2 SASEGT. Here the CDR3 DNA reads TGTGCCAGCACTGGGGGGAACACCGGGGAGCTGTTTTTT. This encodes CASTGGNTGELFF.

This clonotype occurred many times. This chain links TRBV6-1 with TRBJ2-3, with D possibly matching TRBD2 (5 bases). The germline gives CDR1 MNHNS, CDR2 SASEGT. There are 13 residues in the CDR3. V was clipped by 7 bases and J by 2 bases, with 10 bases between them. In nucleotides, the CDR3 is TGTGCCAGCACCCTAGCTATCACAGATACGCAGTATTTT. It encodes CASTLAITDTQYF.

This clonotype occurred a few times. The V and J genes are TRBV28 and TRBJ2-7, with D perhaps TRBD1 or TRBD2 (5 bases each). There are 12 residues in the CDR3. Trimming removed 7 bases at V and 3 bases at J, with 10 bases between. Looked up from germline, CDR1 is MDHEN and CDR2 is SYDVKM. CDR3 bases: TGTGCCAGCATCGGGACGGACTACGAGCAGTACTTC. Translation gives CASIGTDYEQYF. Supplemented by reference TRBV28 and TRBJ2-7, the full variable domain reads DVKVTQSSRYLVKRTGEKVFLECVQDMDHENMFWYRQDPGLGLRLIYFSYDVKMKEKGDIPEGYSVSREKKERFSLILESASTNQTSMYLCASIGTDYEQYFGPGTRLTVT.

This rearrangement joins TRBV3-1 to TRBJ1-5; no clear D gene. CDR1 is LGHDT and CDR2 is YNNKEL in the germline V gene (reference sequence). V lost 4 bases and J 2 bases, leaving 12 bases between the germline ends. CDR3 size: 15 residues. The CDR3 DNA follows: TGTGCCAGCAGCCCAAAATGGAGTGGCAATCAGCCCCAGCATTTT. Translated, it gives CASSPKWSGNQPQHF.

Ten or more counts support this clonotype. The chain links TRBV6-1 to TRBJ1-5; maybe TRBD1 (5 bases). Trimming stripped 1 base from V and 2 bases from J, with 9 bases between. Germline CDR1 reads MNHNS; CDR2 reads SASEGT. This CDR3 comprises 15 residues. The DNA for the CDR3 is TGTGCCAGCAGTGAAGGGCAGGGAGGCAATCAGCCCCAGCATTTT. The encoded protein is CASSEGQGGNQPQHF.

This clonotype came up many times. V and J are TRBV5-5 and TRBJ2-1; 9 bases align to TRBD2. Germline V CDR1 and CDR2: SGHKS, YYEKEE (reference sequence). The V gene end was trimmed by 0 bases and the J gene end by 6 bases; junction bases not matched to a gene: 4. CDR3 size: 15 residues. DNA of the CDR3: TGTGCCAGCAGCTTGGTTCGCGGGGGGGGCAATGAGCAGTTCTTC. Translated: CASSLVRGGGNEQFF.

This clonotype was observed many times. The genes are TRBV12-3 or TRBV12-4 and TRBJ1-1; D unresolved. The CDR3 runs to 12 residues. V was pared by 2 bases and J by 10 bases, with 11 bases between. The CDR3 DNA is TGTGCCAGCAGTTTAAGGGAGTGGGGAGCTTTCTTT. It translates to CASSLREWGAFF.

This clonotype was seen ten or more times. This sequence joins TRBV2 and TRBJ2-3; D perhaps matches TRBD1 (5 bases). CDR3 size: 12 residues. V was cut by 5 bases and J by 7 bases, with 10 bases left in between. Germline assignment: CDR1 SNHLY and CDR2 FYNNEI. The CDR3 protein is CASSLTANTQYF. The CDR3 bases are TGTGCCAGCAGTCTGACAGCGAATACGCAGTATTTT.

The table lists this clonotype with a few counts. The V call is TRBV6-5, the J call TRBJ1-2; 8 bases map to TRBD1. Looked up from germline, CDR1 is MNHEY and CDR2 is SVGAGI. The junction had 3 bases not matched to a gene; V was cut back by 2 bases and J by 4 bases. The CDR3 totals 14 residues. As DNA, the CDR3 is TGTGCCAGCAGTTACCTCGGGACAGGCTATGGCTACACCTTC. Translated: CASSYLGTGYGYTF.

The CDR3 nucleotides are TGCGCCAGCAGGGGGGCCTACACCGGGGAGCTGTTTTTT. Translated, it gives CASRGAYTGELFF. The rearrangement uses TRBV5-1 and TRBJ2-2, with D possibly matching TRBD1 (6 bases). Germline CDR1 is SGHRS and CDR2 is YFSETQ. CDR3 length: 13 residues. Between the trimmed V and J ends, which lost 5 bases and 3 bases, there was a span of 8 bases.

The chain carries TRBV24-1 and TRBJ2-3; 8 bases agree with TRBD1. The CDR3 length is 16 residues. Germline loops: CDR1 KGHDR, CDR2 SFDVKD. Losses at the gene ends were 0 bases for V and 5 bases for J; bases not matched to a gene: 6. CDR3 sequence: CATSDLATGAGDTQYF. CDR3 nucleotides: TGTGCCACCAGTGATTTGGCGACAGGGGCGGGAGATACGCAGTATTTT.

About this clonotype: A much larger clone differs by one base, so this may be a read error. The CDR3 does not end in the conserved phenylalanine or tryptophan, so this is likely a read error. The V gene is TRBV28, the J gene TRBJ1-4; 10 bases are a match to TRBD1. V dropped 2 bases and J dropped 8; count of bases not matched to a gene: 5. The CDR3 sequence is 15 residues long. CDR1 is MDHEN, CDR2 SYDVKM, per germline. The CDR3 DNA reads TGTGCCAGCAGTTTAGCCGGGACAGGGGACGAAAAACTGTTTTGT. Its protein is CASSLAGTGDEKLFC.

This clonotype has ten or more counts. The J gene is TRBJ1-5, the V gene TRBV29-1; D is ambiguous. Trimming removed 6 bases at V and 0 bases at J, with 12 bases between. Per germline, CDR1 SQVTM and CDR2 ANQGSEA. The CDR3 loop spans 14 amino acids. CDR3 in amino acids: CSVAAANSNQPQHF. The CDR3 region has the DNA TGCAGCGTCGCGGCTGCAAATAGCAATCAGCCCCAGCATTTT.

In this sample, this clonotype turned up many times. The V gene is TRBV5-5, the J gene TRBJ2-2; D is uncertain. The CDR3 has 16 residues. The germline V gene encodes CDR1 SGHKS and CDR2 YYEKEE (reference sequence). Trimming removed 2 bases at V and 1 base at J, with 12 bases between. The CDR3: CASSLGGQLNTGELFF. The CDR3 coding sequence is TGTGCCAGCAGCTTAGGCGGTCAGTTGAACACCGGGGAGCTGTTTTTT.

This clonotype appeared a few times. The chain employs TRBV18 and TRBJ1-1; D gene ambiguous. The V gene lost 2 bases and the J gene lost 3 bases, with 25 bases spanning the gap. The CDR3 loop spans 19 amino acids. The V gene's germline CDR1 is KGHSH and CDR2 LQKENI. Written as DNA, the CDR3 is TGTGCCAGCTCACCATCCCCTTTTTATTCTGGCGGAGCAGACACTGAAGCTTTCTTT. It is translated as CASSPSPFYSGGADTEAFF.

This clonotype came up many times. The V and J genes are TRBV7-2 and TRBJ2-7, with D uncertain. In germline, CDR1 is SGHTA, CDR2 FQGNSA. V shed 5 bases and J shed 3 bases, with 14 bases lying between them. The length of the CDR3 is 14 residues. CDR3 in amino acids: CASSHGIVNYEQYF. The CDR3 DNA sequence: TGTGCCAGCAGCCATGGAATAGTTAACTACGAGCAGTACTTC.

Many counts were recorded for this clonotype. J is TRBJ2-7 and V is TRBV7-2, with D perhaps matching TRBD1 (5 bases). The CDR3 extends over 13 amino acids. CDR1 is SGHTA, CDR2 FQGNSA, per germline. The V end lost 7 bases, the J end lost 2 bases, and 12 bases lay between the germline ends. As DNA, the CDR3 is TGTGCCAGCACCTTCGGACAAACCTACGAGCAGTACTTC. It encodes CASTFGQTYEQYF.

The chain is built from TRBV5-4 and TRBJ2-3, with D unclear. There are 16 residues in the CDR3. CDR1 is SGHNT and CDR2 is YYREEE in the germline V gene (reference sequence). V lost 0 bases and J lost 2, with 13 bases in between. CDR3 sequence reads: CASSLGLSALTDTQYF. The CDR3 DNA reads TGTGCCAGCAGCTTGGGGCTTTCAGCCCTCACAGATACGCAGTATTTT.

This clonotype was seen at least ten times. Here the CDR3 DNA reads TGCGCCAGCAGCGTAGGAGGTAGCGGGAGATACAATGAGCAGTTCTTC. Translating gives CASSVGGSGRYNEQFF. This chain uses TRBV10-1 with TRBJ2-1; TRBD2 aligns across 9 bases. CDR1 is WNHNN and CDR2 is SYGVQD in the germline V gene (reference sequence). J gave up 4 bases and V 6 bases, and 10 bases lay outside the gene matches. The CDR3 runs 16 residues.

This clonotype was seen at least ten times. The chain joins TRBV7-2 to TRBJ2-1; no reliable D call. Germline CDR1 is SGHTA and CDR2 is FQGNSA. Trimming removed 4 bases at V and 0 bases at J, with 13 bases between. The CDR3 extends over 16 amino acids. CDR3 bases: TGTGCCAGCAGCTCGGTTTCCACCCGCTCCTACAATGAGCAGTTCTTC. It translates to CASSSVSTRSYNEQFF. Based on the CDR3 plus reference TRBV7-2 and TRBJ2-1, the full variable domain is GAGVSQSPSNKVTEKGKDVELRCDPISGHTALYWYRQSLGQGLEFLIYFQGNSAPDKSGLPSDRFSAERTGGSVSTLTIQRTQQEDSAVYLCASSSVSTRSYNEQFFGPGTRLTVL.

The chain uses TRBV29-1 and TRBJ2-2; TRBD2 aligns across 8 bases. The CDR3 loop spans 13 amino acids. Germline assignment: CDR1 SQVTM and CDR2 ANQGSEA. V was clipped by 5 bases and J by 2 bases; unmatched bases: 1. In DNA form, the CDR3 reads TGCAGCGTTCGGGGGGGTAACACCGGGGAGCTGTTTTTT. The encoded protein is CSVRGGNTGELFF.

This clonotype was seen repeatedly, ten times or more. A much larger clone sits a single nucleotide away, making a read error possible. The chain employs TRBV4-2 and TRBJ1-5, with TRBD1 as a possible D gene (6 bases). The germline V gene encodes CDR1 LGHNA and CDR2 YNFKEQ. The CDR3 length is 13 residues. With 1 base removed from V and 5 bases from J, the gap between germline ends came to 6 bases. The CDR3 here is CASSQAGDQPQHF. CDR3 DNA sequence: TGTGCCAGCAGCCAAGCAGGGGATCAGCCCCAGCATTTT.

This clonotype was observed many times. The rearrangement joins TRBV28 to TRBJ1-6; no definite D call. V lost 4 bases and J lost 10, with 8 bases in between. The CDR3 has 12 amino acids. The germline CDR1 and CDR2 sequences are MDHEN and SYDVKM. The DNA of the CDR3 is TGTGCCAGCAGTTACCAGGAGTCACCCCTCCACTTT. As protein: CASSYQESPLHF.

There are many counts of this clonotype. This chain links TRBV29-1 with TRBJ2-1; TRBD2 agrees at 11 bases. CDR3 length equals 17 residues. The germline gives CDR1 SQVTM, CDR2 ANQGSEA. The V segment lost 4 bases and the J segment 0 bases; nucleotides outside the gene matches: 8. The CDR3 loop reads CSVGGLAGGSSYNEQFF. CDR3 DNA: TGCAGCGTTGGGGGGCTAGCGGGGGGTAGCTCCTACAATGAGCAGTTCTTC.

This clonotype came up many times. The chain recombines TRBV20-1 with TRBJ1-2; the D gene is possibly TRBD1 (6 bases). The V and J ends lost 6 bases and 6 bases respectively, with 11 bases between them. This CDR3 has 11 amino acids. Germline lookup yields CDR1 DFQATT and CDR2 SNEGSKA (reference sequence). Here the CDR3 reads CSASQGNGYTF. The CDR3 DNA reads TGCAGTGCGTCACAGGGTAATGGCTACACCTTC.

This clonotype was seen at least ten times. The CDR3 reads CSVTDTSEQYF. The CDR3 DNA reads TGCAGCGTCACCGACACCTCCGAGCAGTACTTC. The J gene is TRBJ2-7, the V gene TRBV29-1; D unresolved. Germline loops: CDR1 SQVTM, CDR2 ANQGSEA. This CDR3 contains 11 residues. Trimming left V 6 bases short and J 6 bases short, with 12 bases between.

This clonotype was picked up many times. V gene TRBV7-7 combines with J gene TRBJ2-1, with 8 bases lining up with TRBD2. Germline CDR1 SSHAT, CDR2 FNYEAQ (reference sequence). The CDR3 extends over 14 amino acids. The V segment lost 5 bases and the J segment 4 bases; nucleotides outside the gene matches: 4. DNA of the CDR3: TGTGCCAGCAGCCTGACTAGCGATTACAATGAGCAGTTCTTC. It specifies CASSLTSDYNEQFF.